The T cell receptor beta chain under discussion was sequenced for a study of CD8 T cells in Susac syndrome. Roughly 0.45 to 1 ug RNA was reverse transcribed with random hexamers. MiXCR, applied by TCRdb to the immunoSEQ multiplex PCR reads, yields one record per CDR3 protein. The profile shows 25,000 to 30,000 distinct CDR3 sequences, less than 95% of them singletons. Trimming took 8 bases from V and 4 from J, leaving 33 bases between them. The germline gives CDR1 LNHDA, CDR2 SQIVND (reference sequence). This CDR3 contains 21 residues. The clonotype was recovered from a human donor in good health. The chain employs TRBV19 and TRBJ2-6; TRBD1 or TRBD2 may be the D gene (6 bases each). Sequenced sample: CD8+ T cells from PBMCs. The CDR3 region is CASSGRMTGSRLREGANVLTF. In DNA form, the CDR3 reads TGTGCCAGTTCGGGTAGAATGACAGGAAGCAGGCTCCGGGAGGGGGCCAACGTCCTGACTTTC.